What follows describes a single T cell receptor (beta chain). This entry is derived from a study of blood T cell repertoires in COVID-19. Turning to the study itself: From T cells, B-cell-depleted T cells, or PBMCs came the material, which was cDNA or gDNA.

Libraries were prepared by immunoSEQ multiplex PCR; TCRdb keeps only in-frame clonotypes and omits some of them. Here the sample spans under 200,000 clones, roughly 88% being singletons. The CDR3 has 15 residues. Trimming shortened V by 0 bases and J by 0 bases, and 8 bases separated the two germline ends. CDR1 and CDR2 from the germline V gene are LGHDT and YNNKEL (reference sequence). Which cohort a participant joined came from the clinical history participants gave. For recovered donors of Cohort 3, there were two negative PCRs, clearance, or symptom resolution. The sample comprised PBMCs or T cells enriched from blood (not recorded which). The clonotype comes from a woman aged 55-69 years who had recovered from COVID-19. The V call is TRBV3-1 (or the pseudogene TRBV3-2), the J call TRBJ1-1, with D unclear. The CDR3 region has the DNA TGTGCCAGCAGCCAAGACGTGGCCATGAACACTGAAGCTTTCTTT. Translated: CASSQDVAMNTEAFF.